This passage covers 8 T cell receptor beta chains from one sample sequenced in a study of shared clonotypes between healthy human individuals. Method: immunoSEQ multiplex PCR; TCRdb's copy keeps in-frame clones and lacks some. This sample has about 1.5 million clones, with 95% to 99% found just once. The source material was naive CD4+ T cells sorted from blood. The subset here: CD45RA+ positively selected. These receptors originate from a man aged 25 to 45 in good health.

This chain joins TRBV11-2 and TRBJ2-7; 7 bases match TRBD2. Germline CDR1 and CDR2: SGHAT and FQNNGV. The V and J ends lost 8 bases and 3 bases, in that order; junction bases with no gene match: 7. The CDR3 covers 13 residues. CDR3: CASGLGGGYEQYF. The CDR3 nucleotides read TGTGCCAGCGGGCTGGGCGGGGGCTACGAGCAGTACTTC.

The chain uses TRBV9 and TRBJ2-1; D gene uncertain. Per the germline V gene, CDR1 is SGDLS and CDR2 is YYNGEE. Trimming stripped 0 bases from V and 5 bases from J, with 9 bases between. The CDR3 contains 14 residues. In DNA, the CDR3 is TGTGCCAGCAGCGTAGGGGTACCGGACAATGAGCAGTTCTTC. Residues: CASSVGVPDNEQFF.

The chain links TRBV19 to TRBJ2-4, with TRBD1 matching over 8 bases. The CDR3 contains 13 residues. Trimming cost V 6 bases and J 6 bases; bases outside gene matches: 4. Germline V gives CDR1 LNHDA, CDR2 SQIVND (reference sequence). CDR3: CASREQGGNIQYF. The CDR3 DNA follows: TGTGCCAGTAGGGAACAGGGGGGAAACATTCAGTACTTC. Combining the CDR3 with reference TRBV19 and TRBJ2-4 gives the whole variable domain DGGITQSPKYLFRKEGQNVTLSCEQNLNHDAMYWYRQDPGQGLRLIYYSQIVNDFQKGDIAEGYSVSREKKESFPLTVTSAQKNPTAFYLCASREQGGNIQYFGAGTRLSVL.

This chain links TRBV10-1 with TRBJ2-1; the match to TRBD2 covers 11 bases. With 5 bases clipped from V and 7 bases from J, the junction kept 4 bases outside the gene matches. Per the germline V gene, CDR1 is WNHNN and CDR2 is SYGVQD (reference sequence). CDR3 length: 14 amino acids. CDR3 amino acids: CASSTSGRTNEQFF. The CDR3 nucleotides read TGCGCCAGCAGTACTAGCGGGAGAACGAATGAGCAGTTCTTC.

This clone was observed a single time. The chain joins TRBV7-3 to TRBJ2-3, with TRBD2 matching over 9 bases. J was trimmed by 4 bases and V by 6 bases; bases with no gene match: 11. This CDR3 spans 16 amino acids. Per germline, CDR1 SGHTA and CDR2 FQGTGA. In DNA form, the CDR3 reads TGTGCCAGCAGTAGAGATAGCGGGAGCTCCTCAGATACGCAGTATTTT. Its translation: CASSRDSGSSSDTQYF.

This sequence joins TRBV28 and TRBJ2-7; the D is unclear. Germline lookup yields CDR1 MDHEN and CDR2 SYDVKM. The V and J ends lost 3 bases and 2 bases respectively, with 14 bases between them. The CDR3 is 15 amino acids. The CDR3, as DNA: TGTGCCAGCAGTTTTTTTACAGAACCTCCCTACGAGCAGTACTTC. The encoded protein is CASSFFTEPPYEQYF.

The chain uses TRBV6-1 and TRBJ2-2, with D unclear. The germline V and J ends were trimmed by 7 bases and 0 bases, with 6 bases remaining between them. There are 13 residues in the CDR3. CDR1 is MNHNS and CDR2 is SASEGT in the germline V gene. The chain's CDR3 is CASTWANTGELFF. CDR3 DNA: TGTGCCAGCACGTGGGCGAACACCGGGGAGCTGTTTTTT.

This chain joins TRBV6-6 and TRBJ2-3; no clear D gene. This CDR3 has 14 residues. The V gene lost 6 bases and the J gene lost 0 bases, with 10 bases spanning the gap. The germline gives CDR1 MNHNY, CDR2 SVGAGI (reference sequence). CDR3 in DNA: TGTGCCAGCAGGGAATATACTAGCACAGATACGCAGTATTTT. Translation gives CASREYTSTDTQYF.